These 13 T cell receptor beta chains were sequenced from one sample in a study of shared clonotypes between healthy human individuals. The assay was immunoSEQ multiplex PCR, and TCRdb's table has in-frame clones only and misses some. Of around 1.4 million clones listed, approximately 98.5% are singletons. Sequenced: naive CD4+ T cells sorted from blood. Documented subset: CD45RA+ positively selected. Every receptor here comes from a man between 25 and 39 years old in good health.

The chain links TRBV11-1 to TRBJ2-5, with 10 bases aligning to TRBD2. The V gene's germline CDR1 is SGHAT and CDR2 FQDESV (reference sequence). There are 18 residues in the CDR3. The V segment lost 5 bases and the J segment 5 bases; nucleotides outside the gene matches: 17. The CDR3 loop reads CASSRTSVLAGVGETQYF. The CDR3 region has the DNA TGTGCCAGCAGCCGTACTAGCGTCCTAGCGGGAGTTGGGGAGACCCAGTACTTC.

To note about this clone: The same CDR3 also results from other DNA sequences found in this sample. This chain links TRBV27 with TRBJ2-1; 11 bases map to TRBD2. Germline trimming cut 6 bases from V and 3 bases from J; bases unmatched to any gene: 4. Germline CDR1 reads MNHEY; CDR2 reads SMNVEV (reference sequence). The CDR3 loop spans 15 amino acids. The CDR3 nucleotides read TGTGCCAGCAGCCTACTAGCGGGAGTCTACAATGAGCAGTTCTTC. It codes for CASSLLAGVYNEQFF.

This clone was observed once. The chain carries TRBV27 and TRBJ1-5; 9 bases agree with TRBD1. This CDR3 has 20 residues. From germline, CDR1 is MNHEY and CDR2 SMNVEV (reference sequence). Trimming cost V 5 bases and J 0 bases; bases outside gene matches: 17. In DNA form, the CDR3 reads TGTGCCAGCAGTCCACTCCTGTGGGGGACAGGGCCTTATAGCAATCAGCCCCAGCATTTT. Translated: CASSPLLWGTGPYSNQPQHF.

This chain joins TRBV19 and TRBJ2-2; D is ambiguous. V was cut by 1 base and J by 5 bases, with 5 bases left in between. The CDR3 length is 13 residues. Per germline, CDR1 LNHDA and CDR2 SQIVND (reference sequence). The CDR3 loop is CASSIVQTGELFF. The CDR3 region has the DNA TGTGCCAGTAGTATAGTCCAGACCGGGGAGCTGTTTTTT.

Of note for this clone: The sample holds other DNA sequences that translate to the same CDR3. The V call is TRBV2, the J call TRBJ1-5; D gene unclear. The V end was cut by 6 bases, the J end by 0 bases, with 6 bases between. The CDR3 covers 13 residues. In germline, CDR1 is SNHLY, CDR2 FYNNEI. The CDR3, as DNA: TGTGCCAGCAGCGTCTATAGCAATCAGCCCCAGCATTTT. It encodes CASSVYSNQPQHF.

The V gene is TRBV7-2, the J gene TRBJ2-1; 9 bases align to TRBD2. The CDR3 covers 13 residues. Germline assignment: CDR1 SGHTA and CDR2 FQGNSA. The ends lost 5 bases at V and 7 bases at J; junction bases unmatched: 3. Written as DNA, the CDR3 is TGTGCCAGCAGCAAGGGACTAGCTAATGAGCAGTTCTTC. It is translated as CASSKGLANEQFF.

The V and J genes are TRBV18 and TRBJ2-7, with D hard to call. CDR3 length: 15 residues. Germline lookup yields CDR1 KGHSH and CDR2 LQKENI. V dropped 0 bases and J dropped 0 bases, with 9 bases sitting between them. The CDR3 DNA is TGTGCCAGCTCACCACCGTCCCAGGCCTCCTACGAGCAGTACTTC. Translation: CASSPPSQASYEQYF. Based on the CDR3 plus reference TRBV18 and TRBJ2-7, the full variable domain is NAGVMQNPRHLVRRRGQEARLRCSPMKGHSHVYWYRQLPEEGLKFMVYLQKENIIDESGMPKERFSAEFPKEGPSILRIQQVVRGDSAAYFCASSPPSQASYEQYFGPGTRLTVT.

The chain combines TRBV7-2 with TRBJ2-7, with 7 bases that match TRBD1. Trimming removed 1 base from V and 9 bases from J; junction bases left unmatched: 6. The CDR3 is 13 residues long. In germline, CDR1 is SGHTA, CDR2 FQGNSA. The CDR3 spells CASSLVGDSGQYF. For the CDR3, the DNA is TGTGCCAGCAGCTTAGTAGGGGACAGTGGGCAGTACTTC.

This rearrangement joins TRBV5-4 to TRBJ2-7; the match to TRBD1 covers 9 bases. V trimming: 4 bases; J trimming: 2 bases; junction bases outside the gene matches: 7. The germline gives CDR1 SGHNT, CDR2 YYREEE (reference sequence). The CDR3 contains 15 residues. The CDR3 DNA sequence: TGTGCCAGCAGCCACCAGGACAGGGGACCCTACGAGCAGTACTTC. It specifies CASSHQDRGPYEQYF.

The chain has TRBV30 and TRBJ1-4, with no clear D. The germline V gene encodes CDR1 GTSNPN and CDR2 SVGIG (reference sequence). Trimming shortened V by 2 bases and J by 3 bases, and 10 bases separated the two germline ends. The CDR3 covers 14 residues. CDR3 nucleotides: TGTGCCTGGAGTTTAGGGTCGGCTAATGAAAAACTGTTTTTT. Amino acids: CAWSLGSANEKLFF.

J is TRBJ2-2 and V is TRBV27; unclear D gene. The germline V gene encodes CDR1 MNHEY and CDR2 SMNVEV (reference sequence). The ends were cut back, 3 bases at V and 5 bases at J, with 7 bases in the middle. The CDR3 sequence is 13 residues long. The CDR3 region is CASSFKVTGELFF. The CDR3 nucleotides are TGTGCCAGCAGTTTTAAGGTTACCGGGGAGCTGTTTTTT.

V gene TRBV9 combines with J gene TRBJ2-7, with 12 positions matching TRBD2. Per the germline V gene, CDR1 is SGDLS and CDR2 is YYNGEE. The V gene end was trimmed by 4 bases and the J gene end by 1 base; junction bases not matched to a gene: 9. This CDR3 region has 17 residues. The CDR3 sequence is CASSPIGGLAGSYEQYF. As DNA, the CDR3 is TGTGCCAGCAGCCCTATTGGGGGACTAGCGGGTTCCTACGAGCAGTACTTC.

On this clone: An end of the junction differs from the germline gene, which may be a read error. This chain links TRBV7-8 with TRBJ2-7, with TRBD1 matching over 7 bases. The CDR3 sequence is 13 residues long. Per the germline V gene, CDR1 is SGHVS and CDR2 is FQNEAQ. The CDR3 DNA sequence: TGTGCCAGCAGCTCGATCGGACAGGCGGTTCGAATTTTC. The encoded protein is CASSSIGQAVRIF.